Reported below is one T cell receptor (beta chain). Generated by immunoSEQ multiplex PCR, the TCRdb table keeps only in-frame clones and is missing some. Of hundreds of thousands of clones listed, 90% to 97% were seen once; the top ten hold approximately 0.06%. The sample is drawn from a study of shared clonotypes between healthy human individuals. Background on the study: CD4 naive cells filled three plates per donor, CD4 memory three, CD8 naive two and CD8 memory one.

Trimming pared 4 bases from V and 2 bases from J, leaving 2 bases between. Looked up from germline, CDR1 is SGHNT and CDR2 is YENEEA. This CDR3 has 12 residues. The receptor was derived from a woman aged 25 to 39 in good health. Sequencing used naive CD4+ T cells sorted from blood. Subset of the sample: CD45RA+ positively selected. V gene TRBV11-3 combines with J gene TRBJ2-2, with unresolved D. CDR3 nucleotides: TGTGCCAGCAGCTCCAACACCGGGGAGCTGTTTTTT. It is translated as CASSSNTGELFF.